This T cell receptor (beta chain) came from a study of a mutant IDH1 vaccine in newly diagnosed glioma (dated by TCRdb to 2020 to 2023). Background on the whole study: Patients were given eight vaccinations, in weeks 1, 3, 5, 7, 11, 15, 19 and 23, which matched visits V03 through V10. Vaccination was initiated 4-6 weeks after radiotherapy alone, or concurrently with temozolomide cycles in the chemotherapy-containing groups. Of the 25 to 35 patients who were treated, about 62% were male and roughly 40% were female, and the mean age was approximately 40 years. Before enrollment, patients had received standard therapy of radiotherapy alone, temozolomide alone, or radiochemotherapy with temozolomide; most received the combination. Peripheral blood was collected at six visits: V03 (baseline), V05, V07, V10, V12 and V13. For exploratory analyses, under 30 treated patients had longitudinal TCRB deep sequencing done wherever samples were available.

Library creation used the immunoSEQ multiplex PCR assay. Rearranged TCR beta chain sequences were amplified with the hsTCRB Kit following the manufacturer's protocol. An Illumina MiSeq was used to sequence the TCRB libraries. The authors processed their data as follows. The proprietary platform of the kit vendor was used for demultiplexing, trimming and gene mapping. TCRdb retrieved this table from immuneACCESS and kept in-frame rearrangements only. Not all clones are present; in checked studies, unresolved V genes account for under half, and no reason is known for the remainder. Clonal size and the V and J genes are those of that table, whereas D and trimming came from the DNA. Counted in this sample were roughly 43,000 clones; around 85% of them appeared once. The biggest ten clones account for 2% to 2.5% of the sample. Explained via the paper, the time point label denotes: week 23, last vaccination. A 20-mer mutant IDH1 peptide at 300 micrograms in Montanide made up each vaccine dose, which was injected subcutaneously together with topical imiquimod. All donors had newly diagnosed IDH1-mutant astrocytomas of WHO grade 3 or 4 that showed loss of nuclear ATRX. The samples were drawn from NOA16, a multicentre, single-arm, open-label phase I trial in Germany that tested a mutant IDH1 peptide vaccine in humans for the first time. Genomic DNA for TCRB sequencing was extracted from EDTA blood using the DNeasy Blood and Tissue Kit.

Cut back by 3 bases and 3 bases, the V and J ends lie 9 bases apart. The CDR3 runs 14 residues from the cysteine to the phenylalanine. Here the CDR3 DNA is all that survives: 42 bases in frame from base 1. The CDR1 and CDR2 encoded by the germline V gene are SGHRS and YFSETQ. The paper's findings and limits, for the study overall: Across multiple MHC alleles, vaccine-induced immune responses were seen in approximately 93% of patients. It was noted by the authors that analyses of patient blood samples could not be reproduced owing to sample limitations. Availability determined which PBMC samples were chosen for TCRB deep sequencing. Pseudoprogression appeared unrelated to alterations in the top peripheral T cell clonotypes detected by TCRB sequencing.

A note on this clone: Its antigen remains unidentified. No quality values exist for individual bases; no much larger clone is one base distant.

The chain links TRBV5-1 with TRBJ2-2, with the D call tentatively TRBD1 or TRBD2, each fitting 5 bases. The input for sequencing was PBMCs, taken from a glioma patient whose treatment included an IDH1 peptide vaccine. The TCR originated in a woman between 18 and 29 years old with glioma. Some clones in this sample may be carry-over from other donors' samples. Read as DNA, the sequence is TGCGCCAGCAGCTGGGACGCCTACACCGGGGAGCTGTTTTTT. It translates to CASSWDAYTGELFF.